The 21 T cell receptor beta chains below come from one sample, sequenced in a study of naive and memory T cell subsets. Findings of the study overall: A few larger clonotypes appeared in naive repertoires, especially CD8, possibly memory cells re-expressing CD45RA.

Their cognate antigens are unknown. An equimolar mix of two oligonucleotides served as the beta constant-region primer for TRBC1 and TRBC2. The ligated cDNA underwent four PCR rounds using SP2 and nested alpha and beta constant-region primers. TCRdb redid the calling of the UMI-ligation and nested PCR reads with MiXCR, one entry per CDR3 protein. This table holds about 99,000 distinct CDR3 sequences, approximately 14% found once. The sample was naive CD8+ T cells from blood. The receptor set was obtained from a human donor in good health.

This chain joins TRBV6-5 and TRBJ2-3; 9 nucleotides align to TRBD1. The V gene end was trimmed by 4 bases and the J gene end by 4 bases; junction bases not matched to a gene: 6. This CDR3 is built from 15 residues. In germline, CDR1 is MNHEY, CDR2 SVGAGI. CDR3 DNA sequence: TGTGCCAGCAGTTGGACAGGGGAACGCTCAGATACGCAGTATTTT. This encodes CASSWTGERSDTQYF.

This clonotype was found a few times. The chain links TRBV14 to TRBJ2-7; D gene unclear. Trimming removed 0 bases at V and 0 bases at J, with 9 bases between. Germline V CDR1 and CDR2: SGHDN, FVKESK. This CDR3 spans 15 amino acids. The CDR3 region is CASSQEWSNSYEQYF. CDR3 nucleotide sequence: TGTGCCAGCAGCCAAGAATGGTCCAACTCCTACGAGCAGTACTTC.

This clonotype was recorded at least ten times. The CDR3 DNA reads TGTGCCAGCAGTTTCGGGAGCTCCTACGAGCAGTACTTC. Translating it yields CASSFGSSYEQYF. This chain uses TRBV12-3 or TRBV12-4 with TRBJ2-7; possible D gene TRBD2, 6 bases. CDR3 length equals 13 residues. V lost 3 bases, J lost 0 bases, and 6 bases lay in between.

CDR3 sequence reads: CASVTSGSADTQYF. The CDR3 region has the DNA TGTGCCAGCGTCACTAGCGGGAGTGCTGATACGCAGTATTTT. The chain couples TRBV12-3 or TRBV12-4 to TRBJ2-3; 11 bases map to TRBD2. The ends lost 8 bases at V and 6 bases at J; junction bases unmatched: 7. The CDR3 has 14 residues.

The chain uses TRBV30 and TRBJ2-1; D gene unclear. The length of the CDR3 is 12 residues. Trimming left V 2 bases short and J 6 bases short, with 8 bases between. Germline V gene lookup returns CDR1 GTSNPN and CDR2 SVGIG (reference sequence). The CDR3 DNA reads as TGTGCCTGGAGTATCGGGCCCAATGAGCAGTTCTTC. The encoded protein is CAWSIGPNEQFF.

This clonotype showed up just a few times. This rearrangement joins TRBV7-9 to TRBJ2-1; D unclear. Looked up from germline, CDR1 is SEHNR and CDR2 is FQNEAQ (reference sequence). With 3 bases removed from V and 5 bases from J, the gap between germline ends came to 5 bases. There are 12 residues in the CDR3. Here the CDR3 reads CASSLFDNEQFF. The CDR3 coding sequence is TGTGCCAGCAGCTTGTTTGACAATGAGCAGTTCTTC.

This clonotype was seen repeatedly, ten times or more. The chain combines TRBV9 with TRBJ2-3; 9 nucleotides line up with TRBD2. This CDR3 is built from 17 residues. The germline gives CDR1 SGDLS, CDR2 YYNGEE. With V trimmed by 0 bases and J by 4 bases, 9 bases remained unmatched. The CDR3 here is CASSVDLISGSPDTQYF. The CDR3, as DNA: TGTGCCAGCAGCGTAGATCTCATTAGCGGGAGCCCAGATACGCAGTATTTT.

This chain links TRBV12-3 or TRBV12-4 with TRBJ2-7, with D tentatively TRBD1 (6 bases). Trimming left V 2 bases short and J 3 bases short, with 11 bases between. The CDR3 length is 14 residues. CDR3 protein: CASSLRQDNYEQYF. For the CDR3, the DNA is TGTGCCAGCAGTTTAAGACAGGATAACTACGAGCAGTACTTC.

This clonotype has only a few counts. The V gene is TRBV29-1, the J gene TRBJ2-7, with 8 bases that match TRBD2. Unmatched junction bases numbered 14, after V lost 6 bases and J lost 7 bases. The CDR3 runs to 14 residues. CDR1 and CDR2 from the germline V gene are SQVTM and ANQGSEA. CDR3 residues: CSVGTGRGGGEQYF. DNA for the CDR3: TGCAGCGTCGGGACGGGTCGGGGGGGCGGTGAGCAGTACTTC.

This clonotype appeared a few times. The V call is TRBV4-3, the J call TRBJ1-2, with TRBD1 matching 9 bases. Germline CDR1 and CDR2: LGHNA and YSLEER. The V segment lost 0 bases and the J segment 6 bases; nucleotides outside the gene matches: 5. This CDR3 spans 15 amino acids. CDR3 loop: CASSQEGQGGDGYTF. CDR3 in DNA: TGCGCCAGCAGCCAAGAGGGACAGGGAGGAGATGGCTACACCTTC.

This clonotype was found a few times. The chain joins TRBV12-3 or TRBV12-4 to TRBJ2-2, with 9 bases lining up with TRBD2. The CDR3 spans 17 residues. V shed 4 bases and J 1 base; nucleotides not matched to a gene: 7. For the CDR3, the DNA is TGTGCCAGCAGTTCGTCCAGTAGCGGGGGGAACACCGGGGAGCTGTTTTTT. Translation: CASSSSSSGGNTGELFF.

This chain links TRBV7-9 with TRBJ2-6; the D is unclear. The length of the CDR3 is 18 residues. Trimming took 8 bases from V and 0 from J, leaving 20 bases between them. Germline loops: CDR1 SEHNR, CDR2 FQNEAQ (reference sequence). CDR3 loop: CASDLPRVPNSGANVLTF. The CDR3 region has the DNA TGTGCCAGCGATCTTCCACGGGTTCCAAACTCTGGGGCCAACGTCCTGACTTTC.

This clonotype came up many times. The CDR3 protein is CASSDPSATEAFF. The CDR3 coding sequence is TGTGCCAGCAGTGACCCTTCAGCTACTGAAGCTTTCTTT. The rearrangement uses TRBV6-1 and TRBJ1-1; D not certain. The CDR3 sequence is 13 residues long. Trimming left V 3 bases short and J 5 bases short, with 10 bases between. The V gene's germline CDR1 is MNHNS and CDR2 SASEGT.

This clonotype was observed a handful of times. The rearrangement uses TRBV7-9 and TRBJ2-7; either TRBD1 or TRBD2 may fit D (5 bases each). The V end lost 3 bases, the J end lost 2 bases, and 20 bases lay between the germline ends. The germline CDR1 and CDR2 sequences are SEHNR and FQNEAQ (reference sequence). This CDR3 is built from 17 residues. CDR3 nucleotide sequence: TGTGCCAGCAGCTTCCCAGAGAACGGGACCGCACCCTACGAGCAGTACTTC. It is translated as CASSFPENGTAPYEQYF. The full variable domain, rest sourced from reference TRBV7-9 and TRBJ2-7, is DTGVSQNPRHKITKRGQNVTFRCDPISEHNRLYWYRQTLGQGPEFLTYFQNEAQLEKSRLLSDRFSAERPKGSFSTLEIQRTEQGDSAMYLCASSFPENGTAPYEQYFGPGTRLTVT.

The chain recombines TRBV28 with TRBJ1-1; D is undetermined. The V end lost 3 bases, the J end lost 8 bases, and 16 bases lay between the germline ends. The CDR3 is made up of 14 amino acids. CDR1 and CDR2 from the germline V gene are MDHEN and SYDVKM. Written as DNA, the CDR3 is TGTGCCAGCAGTTTTGGAGTGTTATGGGAGGAAGCTTTCTTT. Encoded protein: CASSFGVLWEEAFF. Full variable domain (outside the CDR3, taken from reference TRBV28 and TRBJ1-1): DVKVTQSSRYLVKRTGEKVFLECVQDMDHENMFWYRQDPGLGLRLIYFSYDVKMKEKGDIPEGYSVSREKKERFSLILESASTNQTSMYLCASSFGVLWEEAFFGQGTRLTVV.

The V and J genes are TRBV13 and TRBJ2-3, with 14 bases lining up with TRBD2. This CDR3 is built from 18 residues. Germline values: CDR1 PRHDT, CDR2 FYEKMQ (reference sequence). J gave up 0 bases and V 1 base, and 3 bases lay outside the gene matches. CDR3 protein: CASSLAGLAGASTDTQYF. CDR3 nucleotide sequence: TGTGCCAGCAGCTTAGCGGGACTAGCGGGGGCGAGCACAGATACGCAGTATTTT.

There are many counts of this clonotype. V is TRBV21-1 and J is TRBJ2-7; the table's TRBD1 call for D was not verified on the DNA. TRBV21-1 is annotated as a pseudogene. The CDR3 covers 14 residues. The CDR3 bases are TGTGCCAGCAGCAAAGGGACAGGGGATTACGAGCAGTACTTC. It specifies CASSKGTGDYEQYF.

The chain employs TRBV12-3 or TRBV12-4 and TRBJ2-1; D gene unclear. The CDR3 runs 13 residues. The V and J ends lost 6 bases and 7 bases respectively, with 13 bases between them. The CDR3 nucleotides are TGTGCCAGCAGCCCCATCGGGTTAAATGAGCAGTTCTTC. This translates into CASSPIGLNEQFF.

Many counts were recorded for this clonotype. This rearrangement joins TRBV7-9 to TRBJ2-1, with 8 positions matching TRBD2. The CDR3 is 17 amino acids. Germline CDR1 reads SEHNR; CDR2 reads FQNEAQ (reference sequence). J gave up 0 bases and V 5 bases, and 9 bases lay outside the gene matches. CDR3 region: CASSPSLSGSSYNEQFF. The CDR3 coding sequence is TGTGCCAGCAGCCCTAGCCTAAGCGGGAGCTCCTACAATGAGCAGTTCTTC.

The chain uses TRBV15 and TRBJ2-7; D unresolved. Germline CDR1 LNHNV, CDR2 YYDKDF (reference sequence). This CDR3 region has 17 residues. V was pared by 0 bases and J by 0 bases, with 15 bases between. CDR3 nucleotide sequence: TGTGCCACCAGCAGAGATAGACCTTACGAACTCTCCTACGAGCAGTACTTC. Translated: CATSRDRPYELSYEQYF. The full variable domain, in which reference TRBV15 and TRBJ2-7 provide the parts outside the CDR3, is DAMVIQNPRYQVTQFGKPVTLSCSQTLNHNVMYWYQQKSSQAPKLLFHYYDKDFNNEADTPDNFQSRRPNTSFCFLDIRSPGLGDTAMYLCATSRDRPYELSYEQYFGPGTRLTVT.

This clonotype was seen more than once but under ten times. This sequence joins TRBV12-3 or TRBV12-4 and TRBJ1-3; no firm D call. The CDR3 extends over 10 amino acids. The ends were cut back, 1 base at V and 8 bases at J, with 0 bases in the middle. The CDR3 protein is CASSLDTIYF. CDR3 bases: TGTGCCAGCAGTTTAGACACCATATATTTT.